Listed below are T cell receptor beta chains from one sample, sequenced in a study of blood T cell repertoires in COVID-19. TCRdb keeps only in-frame clones here, not all; method: immunoSEQ multiplex PCR. The table has 250,000 to 300,000 clones, about 85% seen once. Sequencing input: peripheral blood. All receptors derive from a man younger than 30 with active or convalescent COVID-19. Each CDR3 is given with its conserved first and last residue. The D gene is left open where the match is weak. Size is omitted from some rows. Given values are once, few, many or a class for expanded clones.

J gene,clone size,D gene,V gene,CDR3 protein,CDR3 DNA
TRBJ1-4,-,TRBD1,TRBV18,CASSPMDREDEKLFF,TGTGCCAGCTCACCGATGGACAGGGAGGATGAAAAACTGTTTTTT
TRBJ2-7,-,-,TRBV25-1,CASRDIVYEQYF,TGTGCCAGCCGGGACATAGTATACGAGCAGTACTTC
TRBJ2-2,-,TRBD2,TRBV6-4,CASAASGGSGELFF,TGTGCCAGCGCCGCTAGCGGGGGTTCCGGGGAGCTGTTTTTT
TRBJ2-5,-,TRBD2,TRBV13,CASSSNSGQETQYF,TGTGCCAGCAGCTCTAATAGCGGGCAAGAGACCCAGTACTTC
TRBJ1-4,-,TRBD1,TRBV7-2,CASSLGQTGWRTNEKLFF,TGTGCCAGCAGCTTAGGACAGACAGGGTGGAGGACTAATGAAAAACTGTTTTTT
TRBJ1-1,-,TRBD1,TRBV28,CASSTGGSGYTEAFF,TGTGCCAGCAGCACAGGGGGCTCAGGTTACACTGAAGCTTTCTTT
TRBJ2-5,-,TRBD1,TRBV24-1,CATSESDPGQGETQYF,TGTGCCACCAGTGAATCCGACCCGGGACAGGGTGAGACCCAGTACTTC
TRBJ1-2,-,-,TRBV29-1,CSVGAGGNYGYTF,TGCAGCGTCGGGGCGGGGGGCAACTATGGCTACACCTTC
TRBJ1-4,-,-,TRBV19,CASSFGQRNEKLFF,TGTGCCAGTAGTTTTGGACAGCGTAATGAAAAACTGTTTTTT
TRBJ1-6,once,TRBD1,TRBV6-5,CATAGPGQGYSPLHF,TGTGCCACAGCGGGACCGGGACAGGGTTATTCACCCCTCCACTTT